This TCR beta chain originates from a study of blood T cell repertoires in COVID-19. Original methodology: From reference gene primer amplification, estimates of nucleated cell counts were derived. Data came from immunoSEQ multiplex PCR; TCRdb stores just in-frame clones and leaves some out. The V and J calls and the clone size are those of that table, but D and trimming were determined from the DNA. The data contain about 80,000 clones, roughly four fifths of them singletons. CDR1 and CDR2 from the germline V gene are SGDLS and YYNGEE. The CDR3 has 14 amino acids. Trimming pared 3 bases from V and 3 bases from J, leaving 12 bases between.

The sequenced material came from peripheral blood. The receptor was isolated from an elderly man with acute or convalescent COVID-19. The chain recombines TRBV9 with TRBJ2-5, with D perhaps TRBD1 (6 bases). CDR3 loop: CASSATGTKETQYF. The CDR3 bases are TGTGCCAGCAGCGCGACCGGGACAAAAGAGACCCAGTACTTC.